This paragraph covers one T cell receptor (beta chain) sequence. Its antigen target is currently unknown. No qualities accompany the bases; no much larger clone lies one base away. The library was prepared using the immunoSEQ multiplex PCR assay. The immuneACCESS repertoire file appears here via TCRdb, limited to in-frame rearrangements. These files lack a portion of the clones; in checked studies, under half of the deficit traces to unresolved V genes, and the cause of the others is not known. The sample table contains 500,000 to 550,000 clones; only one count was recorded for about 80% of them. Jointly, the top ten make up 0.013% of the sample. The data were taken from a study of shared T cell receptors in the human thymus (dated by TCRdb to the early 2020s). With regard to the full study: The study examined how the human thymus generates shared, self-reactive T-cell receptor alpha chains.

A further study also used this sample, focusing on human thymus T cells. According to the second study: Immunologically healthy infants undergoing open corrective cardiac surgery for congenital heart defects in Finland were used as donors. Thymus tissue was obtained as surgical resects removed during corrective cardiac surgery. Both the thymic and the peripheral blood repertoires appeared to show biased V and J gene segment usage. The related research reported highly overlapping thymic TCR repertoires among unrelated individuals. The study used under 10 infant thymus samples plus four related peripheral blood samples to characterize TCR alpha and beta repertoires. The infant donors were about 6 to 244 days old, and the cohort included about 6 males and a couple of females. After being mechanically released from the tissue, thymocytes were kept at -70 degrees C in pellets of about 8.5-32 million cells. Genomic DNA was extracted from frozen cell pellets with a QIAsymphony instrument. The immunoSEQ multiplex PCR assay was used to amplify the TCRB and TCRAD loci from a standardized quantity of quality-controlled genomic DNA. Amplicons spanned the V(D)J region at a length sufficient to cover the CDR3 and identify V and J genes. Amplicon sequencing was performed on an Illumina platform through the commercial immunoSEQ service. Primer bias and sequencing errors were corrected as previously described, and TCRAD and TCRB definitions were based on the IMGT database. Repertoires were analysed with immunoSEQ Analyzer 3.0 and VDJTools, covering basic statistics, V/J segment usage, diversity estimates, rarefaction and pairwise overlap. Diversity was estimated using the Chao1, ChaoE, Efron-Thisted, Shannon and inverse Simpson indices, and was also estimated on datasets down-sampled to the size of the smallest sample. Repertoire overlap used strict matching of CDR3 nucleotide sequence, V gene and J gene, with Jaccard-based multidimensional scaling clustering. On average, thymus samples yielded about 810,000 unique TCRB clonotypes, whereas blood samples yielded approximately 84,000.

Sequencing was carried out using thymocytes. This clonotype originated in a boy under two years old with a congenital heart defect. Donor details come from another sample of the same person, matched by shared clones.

The nucleotide sequence reads TGTGCCAGCAGTTTTGGGCCGGGAAACACCAAGCAGTACTTC. This translates into CASSFGPGNTKQYF. The rearranged chain carries TRBV27 and TRBJ2-7, and perhaps TRBD2 as D gene, on 5 matching bases. V gives up 3 bases and J gives up 8 bases, and the segment between their germline ends measures 17 bases. From the cysteine through the phenylalanine, the CDR3 covers 14 amino acids. The DNA shown is the 42-base CDR3, in frame from base 1. For CDR1 and CDR2, the germline V gene (reference sequence) lists MNHEY and SMNVEV.